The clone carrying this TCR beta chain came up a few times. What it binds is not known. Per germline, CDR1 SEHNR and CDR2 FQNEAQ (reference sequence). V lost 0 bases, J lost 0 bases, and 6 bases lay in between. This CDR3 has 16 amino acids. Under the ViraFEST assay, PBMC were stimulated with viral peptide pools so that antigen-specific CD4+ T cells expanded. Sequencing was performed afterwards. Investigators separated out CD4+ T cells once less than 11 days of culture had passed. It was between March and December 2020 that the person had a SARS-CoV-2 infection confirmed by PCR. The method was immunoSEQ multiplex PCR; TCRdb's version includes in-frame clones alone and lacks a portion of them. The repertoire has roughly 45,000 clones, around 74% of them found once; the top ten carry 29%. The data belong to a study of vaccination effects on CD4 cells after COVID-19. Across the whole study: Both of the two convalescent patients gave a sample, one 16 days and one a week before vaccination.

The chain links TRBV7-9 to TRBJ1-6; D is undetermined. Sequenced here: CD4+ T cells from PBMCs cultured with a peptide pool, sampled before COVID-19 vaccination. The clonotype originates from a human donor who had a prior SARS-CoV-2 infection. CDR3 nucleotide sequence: TGTGCCAGCAGCTTAGCAGGAGGCTCCTATAATTCACCCCTCCACTTT. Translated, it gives CASSLAGGSYNSPLHF.